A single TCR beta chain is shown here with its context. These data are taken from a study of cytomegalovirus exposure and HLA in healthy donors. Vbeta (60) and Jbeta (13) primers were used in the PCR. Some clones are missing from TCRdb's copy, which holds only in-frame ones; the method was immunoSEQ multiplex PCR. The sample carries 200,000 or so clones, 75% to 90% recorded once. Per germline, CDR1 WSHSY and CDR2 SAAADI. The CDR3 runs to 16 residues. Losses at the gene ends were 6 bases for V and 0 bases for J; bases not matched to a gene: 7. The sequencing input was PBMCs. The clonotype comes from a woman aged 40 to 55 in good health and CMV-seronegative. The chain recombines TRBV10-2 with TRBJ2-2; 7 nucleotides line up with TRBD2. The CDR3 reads CASSREVGPNTGELFF. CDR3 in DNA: TGCGCCAGCAGCCGGGAGGTTGGCCCGAACACCGGGGAGCTGTTTTTT.